This TCR beta chain was retrieved from a study of blood T cell repertoires in COVID-19. The germline V gene has CDR1 MGHRA and CDR2 YSYEKL. The CDR3 covers 15 residues. Losses at the gene ends were 6 bases for V and 4 bases for J; bases not matched to a gene: 12. Source study methods: Estimates of nucleated cell counts were drawn from the amplification of reference gene primers. The assay was immunoSEQ multiplex PCR, and TCRdb's table has in-frame clones only and misses some. V and J calls and clone size follow that table, whereas D and trimming were derived from the DNA. This sample carries about 440,000 clones, 90% of them seen once, and the ten largest clones take 0.6%.

Material for sequencing was PBMCs or T cells enriched from blood (not recorded which). The V call is TRBV4-1, the J call TRBJ2-7, with TRBD1 matching 7 bases. The sequence was obtained from a man younger than 30 who had recovered from COVID-19. The CDR3 region has the DNA TGCGCCAGCAGATTGGCGCCGGGACAGACATACGAGCAGTACTTC. Its protein product is CASRLAPGQTYEQYF.